This note documents a single TCR beta chain sequence. These data come from a study of blood T cell repertoires in COVID-19. Background on the study: The United States, Italy and Spain were the sources of the acute and convalescent COVID-19 samples.

Original processing methods: It was from reference gene primer amplification that nucleated cell counts were estimated. Data came from immunoSEQ multiplex PCR; TCRdb stores just in-frame clones and leaves some out. Clone size and V and J calls were adopted from that table, with D and trimming inferred from the DNA. The sample has about 140,000 clones; around 82% are singletons. The clonotype originates from a human donor in a cohort sampled during active COVID-19. Sequencing input: peripheral blood.

The CDR3 coding sequence is TGTGCCAGCTCACCTATCCACACAGGGCAGGGGGCAACTAATGAAAAACTGTTTTTT. Translating it yields CASSPIHTGQGATNEKLFF. The gene calls are TRBV18 and TRBJ1-4, with TRBD1 matching 7 bases. The length of the CDR3 is 19 residues. Germline V lookup: CDR1 KGHSH, CDR2 LQKENI. J gave up 0 bases and V 3 bases, and 13 bases lay outside the gene matches.